Each of the 32 T cell receptor beta chains below was sequenced from the same sample in a study of PD-1 blockade in classical Hodgkin lymphoma. Assay used: immunoSEQ multiplex PCR; TCRdb lists only in-frame clones, some missing. The sample consists of about 13,000 clones, around 90% of them appearing once. The patients all showed relapse after autologous stem cell transplantation, while their brentuximab vedotin exposure varied. Sequences were derived from peripheral blood mononuclear cells (PBMCs), sampled at baseline. The source of these receptors is a human donor with classical Hodgkin lymphoma.

The V call is TRBV18, the J call TRBJ2-3; perhaps TRBD2 as D (6 bases). CDR1 KGHSH and CDR2 LQKENI come from the germline V gene. The germline V and J ends were trimmed by 5 bases and 5 bases, with 11 bases remaining between them. This CDR3 is 13 amino acids long. The CDR3 nucleotides are TGTGCCAGCTCATCGGGGGTTCTAGATACGCAGTATTTT. Protein product: CASSSGVLDTQYF.

The rearrangement joins TRBV27 to TRBJ2-7; D is possibly TRBD1 (5 bases). The V end lost 5 bases, the J end lost 1 base, and 12 bases lay between the germline ends. Germline CDR1 is MNHEY and CDR2 is SMNVEV (reference sequence). The CDR3 totals 14 residues. CDR3 nucleotides: TGTGCCAGCAGTATTCAGGGCGGTTCCTACGAGCAGTACTTC. Translation gives CASSIQGGSYEQYF.

The V gene is TRBV5-1, the J gene TRBJ1-2, with no clear D. This CDR3 is built from 13 residues. V was trimmed by 4 bases and J by 2 bases, leaving 9 bases between them. Looked up from germline, CDR1 is SGHRS and CDR2 is YFSETQ. Here the CDR3 reads CASSPAANYGYTF. DNA for the CDR3: TGCGCCAGCAGCCCGGCTGCCAACTATGGCTACACCTTC.

The gene calls are TRBV2 and TRBJ1-4, with 7 bases aligning to TRBD1. The CDR3 extends over 16 amino acids. Germline CDR1 is SNHLY and CDR2 is FYNNEI. V dropped 5 bases and J dropped 6; count of bases not matched to a gene: 12. CDR3 bases: TGTGCCAGCAGTCTGGCACAGGGGTCGATCGATGAAAAACTGTTTTTT. Encoded protein: CASSLAQGSIDEKLFF.

This clone was detected only a few times. The chain has TRBV6-6 and TRBJ2-7; D not resolved. The CDR3 runs 12 residues. Germline CDR1 reads MNHNY; CDR2 reads SVGAGI (reference sequence). Trimming left V 0 bases short and J 4 bases short, with 4 bases between. The CDR3: CASSYSTYEQYF. DNA of the CDR3: TGTGCCAGCAGTTACTCGACTTACGAGCAGTACTTC.

In the case of this clone: This CDR3 is also generated by other DNA sequences in the sample. The chain has TRBV27 and TRBJ2-7, with 7 bases aligning to TRBD1. This CDR3 is built from 13 residues. CDR1 is MNHEY, CDR2 SMNVEV, per germline (reference sequence). The J segment lost 1 base and the V segment lost 6 bases, leaving 3 bases of the junction unmatched. Here the CDR3 DNA reads TGTGCCAGCAGCCTCAGGGGGTCCTACGAGCAGTACTTC. Residues: CASSLRGSYEQYF.

The gene calls are TRBV5-1 and TRBJ2-5, with D possibly TRBD2 on 5 matching bases. The CDR3 length is 14 residues. Germline V CDR1 and CDR2: SGHRS, YFSETQ. Trimming removed 4 bases at V and 6 bases at J, with 16 bases between. In nucleotides, the CDR3 is TGCGCCAGCAGCGACGGAGGCTTTCTAAAGACCCAGTACTTC. This translates into CASSDGGFLKTQYF.

This chain connects TRBV6-5 to TRBJ2-3; D is uncertain. Germline V lookup: CDR1 MNHEY, CDR2 SVGAGI. The CDR3 spans 15 residues. V dropped 6 bases and J dropped 0 bases, with 13 bases sitting between them. The chain's CDR3 is CASSLVGSSTDTQYF. The CDR3 region has the DNA TGTGCCAGCAGCCTCGTGGGTTCTAGCACAGATACGCAGTATTTT.

Here the CDR3 reads CASSLGGRGELFF. CDR3 DNA: TGTGCCAGCAGCTTAGGTGGGCGTGGGGAGCTGTTTTTT. The gene calls are TRBV7-6 and TRBJ2-2; D gene uncertain. Germline values: CDR1 SGHVS, CDR2 FNYEAQ. The V end was cut by 1 base, the J end by 8 bases, with 8 bases between. The CDR3 is 13 amino acids.

The gene calls are TRBV4-2 and TRBJ2-7; tentatively, D is TRBD2 (6 bases). Germline V CDR1 and CDR2: LGHNA, YNFKEQ. Trimming shortened V by 3 bases and J by 6 bases, and 6 bases separated the two germline ends. This CDR3 has 11 residues. In nucleotides, the CDR3 is TGTGCCAGCAGCCAGGGACTCGAGCAGTACTTC. Its protein is CASSQGLEQYF.

The J gene is TRBJ1-2, the V gene TRBV25-1; perhaps TRBD1 as D (5 bases). The CDR3 loop spans 15 amino acids. With 0 bases removed from V and 7 bases from J, the gap between germline ends came to 15 bases. Germline assignment: CDR1 MGHDK and CDR2 SYGVNS. CDR3 loop: CASSEYDSGVSGYTF. CDR3 sequence (DNA): TGTGCCAGCAGTGAATATGATTCGGGGGTGAGTGGCTACACCTTC.

The gene calls are TRBV5-4 and TRBJ2-3; 10 bases agree with TRBD1. V shed 1 base and J 7 bases; nucleotides not matched to a gene: 6. CDR3 length equals 15 residues. From germline, CDR1 is SGHNT and CDR2 YYREEE (reference sequence). This chain's CDR3 is CASSLNWDRGYTQYF. The CDR3 DNA follows: TGTGCCAGCAGCTTGAACTGGGACAGGGGATATACGCAGTATTTT.

The genes are TRBV18 and TRBJ1-1; a possible D gene is TRBD1 (6 bases). Germline-derived CDR1 and CDR2 are KGHSH and LQKENI. The length of the CDR3 is 13 residues. Between the trimmed V and J ends, which lost 3 bases and 3 bases, there was a span of 8 bases. The CDR3 protein is CASSPRQDTEAFF. The CDR3 DNA reads as TGTGCCAGCTCACCGAGACAGGACACTGAAGCTTTCTTT.

The CDR3 reads CASSASVGGFHSPLHF. The CDR3 nucleotides read TGTGCCAGCAGTGCGAGCGTGGGAGGTTTCCATTCACCCCTCCACTTT. The gene calls are TRBV2 and TRBJ1-6; D uncertain. This CDR3 contains 16 residues. CDR1 SNHLY and CDR2 FYNNEI come from the germline V gene. V lost 4 bases to trimming and J lost 8 bases, with 18 bases between them.

The chain combines TRBV6-4 with TRBJ1-1; no firm D call. Germline values: CDR1 MRHNA, CDR2 SNTAGT. Trimming cost V 3 bases and J 3 bases, with 8 bases left between them. The CDR3 runs to 13 residues. CDR3 coding DNA: TGTGCCAGCAGTGAAAGGGAGCACACTGAAGCTTTCTTT. Translation gives CASSEREHTEAFF.

The gene calls are TRBV30 and TRBJ2-1; D is uncertain. CDR3 length: 15 amino acids. CDR1 and CDR2 from the germline V gene are GTSNPN and SVGIG (reference sequence). V shed 0 bases and J shed 0 bases, with 9 bases lying between them. The chain's CDR3 is CAWSVRRSSYNEQFF. DNA for the CDR3: TGTGCCTGGAGTGTGAGGCGGAGCTCCTACAATGAGCAGTTCTTC.

The chain recombines TRBV5-1 with TRBJ2-5; no clear D. The CDR3 sequence is 15 residues long. V was trimmed by 4 bases and J by 2 bases, leaving 15 bases between them. CDR1 and CDR2 (germline): SGHRS, YFSETQ. This CDR3 reads CASSPRKHHQETQYF. DNA of the CDR3: TGCGCCAGCAGCCCCCGCAAACACCATCAAGAGACCCAGTACTTC. The entire variable domain, with the rest obtained from reference TRBV5-1 and TRBJ2-5, is as follows: KAGVTQTPRYLIKTRGQQVTLSCSPISGHRSVSWYQQTPGQGLQFLFEYFSETQRNKGNFPGRFSGRQFSNSRSEMNVSTLELGDSALYLCASSPRKHHQETQYFGPGTRLLVL.

This clone was picked up one time. The rearrangement uses TRBV6-5 and TRBJ2-2; no clear D. The CDR3 contains 15 residues. Germline V gives CDR1 MNHEY, CDR2 SVGAGI. Trimming removed 3 bases from V and 5 bases from J, with 13 bases in between. The CDR3 protein is CASSYTTDPTGELFF. The CDR3 DNA is TGTGCCAGCAGTTATACAACCGACCCGACCGGGGAGCTGTTTTTT.

This chain connects TRBV19 to TRBJ1-2, with a tentative D call TRBD1 (6 bases). CDR3 size: 18 residues. V was clipped by 5 bases and J by 4 bases, with 26 bases between them. Germline V gives CDR1 LNHDA, CDR2 SQIVND (reference sequence). The CDR3 spells CASSDPRRVAQGGYGYTF. The CDR3 coding sequence is TGTGCCAGTAGTGACCCCAGAAGGGTGGCCCAAGGGGGCTATGGCTACACCTTC.

This clone was seen a single time. V gene TRBV5-1 combines with J gene TRBJ1-1; D might be TRBD1 (6 bases). Germline CDR1 is SGHRS and CDR2 is YFSETQ. V gave up 4 bases and J gave up 4 bases, with 17 bases separating them. This CDR3 is built from 15 residues. The CDR3 loop is CASSLLTGRSTEAFF. The CDR3 bases are TGCGCCAGCAGCCTCCTCACAGGGAGGAGCACTGAAGCTTTCTTT.

The chain uses TRBV6-5 and TRBJ1-1; possible D gene TRBD1, 5 bases. The V and J ends lost 2 bases and 1 base respectively, with 11 bases between them. The CDR3 spans 15 residues. Germline V gene sequence: CDR1 MNHEY, CDR2 SVGAGI. The CDR3 coding sequence is TGTGCCAGCAGTTACCGGCAGGGTAGGAACACTGAAGCTTTCTTT. Protein: CASSYRQGRNTEAFF.

The V call is TRBV5-1, the J call TRBJ2-1, with D perhaps being TRBD1 or TRBD2 (6 bases each). V was trimmed by 4 bases and J by 2 bases, leaving 16 bases between them. The CDR3 has 16 amino acids. CDR1 and CDR2 from the germline V gene are SGHRS and YFSETQ. CDR3 amino acids: CASSPPEGGPYNEQFF. DNA of the CDR3: TGCGCCAGCAGCCCCCCGGAGGGGGGCCCCTACAATGAGCAGTTCTTC.

This chain joins TRBV7-3 and TRBJ2-1; TRBD2 matches at 10 bases. The CDR3 length is 18 residues. V shed 0 bases and J 3 bases; nucleotides not matched to a gene: 8. Germline loops: CDR1 SGHTA, CDR2 FQGTGA. CDR3 sequence reads: CASSLTYGAGGHYNEQFF. In DNA form, the CDR3 reads TGTGCCAGCAGCTTAACGTACGGAGCGGGGGGGCACTACAATGAGCAGTTCTTC.

V usage is TRBV6-1 and J usage is TRBJ2-1; 9 bases line up with TRBD2. V trimming: 1 base; J trimming: 2 bases; junction bases outside the gene matches: 3. CDR3 size: 16 residues. CDR1 and CDR2 from the germline V gene are MNHNS and SASEGT. Here the CDR3 DNA reads TGTGCCAGCAGTGAAGGTAGCGGGAGCCCCTACAATGAGCAGTTCTTC. This codes for CASSEGSGSPYNEQFF.

The rearrangement uses TRBV19 and TRBJ1-1; D not certain. Trimming cost V 1 base and J 5 bases, with 8 bases left between them. There are 13 residues in the CDR3. From germline, CDR1 is LNHDA and CDR2 SQIVND (reference sequence). The CDR3 region has the DNA TGTGCCAGTAGTATAGGACCGGATACTGAAGCTTTCTTT. It specifies CASSIGPDTEAFF.

The V and J genes are TRBV21-1 and TRBJ2-4; TRBD2 is the table's D call and was not checked against the DNA. TRBV21-1 is a recognized pseudogene. The CDR3 spans 20 residues. The CDR3 here is CASSKRKTSGRAQAKNIQYF. For the CDR3, the DNA is TGTGCCAGCAGCAAACGAAAGACTAGCGGGAGGGCCCAAGCCAAAAACATTCAGTACTTC.

This clone has just one count. V gene TRBV6-1 combines with J gene TRBJ2-7; 11 bases agree with TRBD1. This CDR3 comprises 15 residues. Trimming at V came to 5 bases and at J to 3 bases, leaving 6 bases not matched to a gene. Germline V gene sequence: CDR1 MNHNS, CDR2 SASEGT. The CDR3 reads CASSLAGTGGYEQYF. The CDR3 DNA reads TGTGCCAGCAGTCTCGCCGGGACAGGGGGCTACGAGCAGTACTTC.

DNA for the CDR3: TGTGCCAGCAGTAAAGGGATCTCGAACACCGGGGAGCTGTTTTTT. Translating it yields CASSKGISNTGELFF. The J gene is TRBJ2-2, the V gene TRBV2; no firm D call. The length of the CDR3 is 15 residues. Germline CDR1 and CDR2: SNHLY and FYNNEI. The V end lost 5 bases, the J end lost 0 bases, and 10 bases lay between the germline ends.

The rearrangement uses TRBV27 and TRBJ2-2; 11 nucleotides agree with TRBD2. The CDR3 covers 16 residues. In germline, CDR1 is MNHEY, CDR2 SMNVEV (reference sequence). Germline trimming cut 4 bases from V and 6 bases from J; bases unmatched to any gene: 7. The CDR3 reads CASSSLAGGPSGELFF. Here the CDR3 DNA reads TGTGCCAGCAGTTCGTTAGCGGGGGGGCCGTCCGGGGAGCTGTTTTTT.

This chain uses TRBV30 with TRBJ2-1; D not certain. This CDR3 is 12 amino acids long. Germline values: CDR1 GTSNPN, CDR2 SVGIG (reference sequence). V shed 0 bases and J shed 7 bases, with 7 bases lying between them. CDR3 in amino acids: CAWSVRPNEQFF. The CDR3 DNA sequence: TGTGCCTGGAGTGTGCGCCCTAATGAGCAGTTCTTC.

V is TRBV10-2 and J is TRBJ1-2, with a tentative D call TRBD1 (5 bases). CDR3 length equals 17 residues. Trimming removed 2 bases at V and 3 bases at J, with 19 bases between. The germline V gene has CDR1 WSHSY and CDR2 SAAADI. CDR3 residues: CASSELKGPQGHYGYTF. The CDR3 nucleotides are TGCGCCAGCAGTGAGCTTAAGGGCCCTCAGGGCCACTATGGCTACACCTTC.

This clone has just one count. This rearrangement joins TRBV19 to TRBJ2-1; D perhaps matches TRBD2 (7 bases). Germline-derived CDR1 and CDR2 are LNHDA and SQIVND (reference sequence). The CDR3 is made up of 15 amino acids. Between the trimmed V and J ends, which lost 0 bases and 9 bases, there was a span of 15 bases. CDR3 region: CASSIDPGGGSEQFF. CDR3 nucleotide sequence: TGTGCCAGTAGTATAGACCCGGGCGGGGGCAGTGAGCAGTTCTTC. Looking up the rest from reference TRBV19 and TRBJ2-1 gives the full variable domain: DGGITQSPKYLFRKEGQNVTLSCEQNLNHDAMYWYRQDPGQGLRLIYYSQIVNDFQKGDIAEGYSVSREKKESFPLTVTSAQKNPTAFYLCASSIDPGGGSEQFFGPGTRLTVL.